This record concerns one T cell receptor (beta chain) sequence. Its specificity is unknown. The CDR3 runs 16 residues. Germline values: CDR1 MGHRA, CDR2 YSYEKL. Trimming stripped 3 bases from V and 1 base from J, with 13 bases between. Prepared TCR beta cDNA libraries contained unique molecular identifiers. From the PCR reads, TCRdb called clonotypes with MiXCR, one entry per CDR3 protein. In the table there are 820,000 or so distinct CDR3 sequences, roughly 50% of which are singletons. The data derive from a study of post-analysis software for immune sequencing data. Overall study findings and caveats: Multiple sclerosis patients showed significantly lower normalized Chao1 diversity than controls did. Five or six TRBV segments were significantly more frequent in patients than in controls. TRBV5-6, TRBV5-1 and TRBV20-1 were among these segments.

The V call is TRBV4-1, the J call TRBJ2-1; the D call may be TRBD1 or TRBD2 (5 bases each). Material for sequencing was blood. This clonotype was sampled from a girl aged 5-17 years with multiple sclerosis. Here the CDR3 DNA reads TGCGCCAGCAGCCAGCCGGGACGCACTTCCTACAATGAGCAGTTCTTC. It is translated as CASSQPGRTSYNEQFF.